A selection of T cell receptor beta chains follows, all from one sample in a study of blood T cell repertoires in COVID-19. Sequencing was performed with immunoSEQ multiplex PCR; in TCRdb, only in-frame clones are kept and a portion is missing. The sample has roughly 250,000 clones, under 95% seen once. Sequencing used PBMCs or T cells enriched from blood (not recorded which). Receptors originate from a woman younger than 30 who had recovered from COVID-19. CDR3s include the opening cysteine and the closing phenylalanine or tryptophan. The order of the fields is J gene, D gene, V gene, CDR3 DNA, CDR3 protein. D genes are given only for firm matches.

J: TRBJ2-5
D: NA
V: TRBV11-1
DNA: TGTGCCAGCAGCTTAGCGGTGCGCGGGACCGGGACCCAGTACTTC
CDR3: CASSLAVRGTGTQYF

J: TRBJ1-6
D: TRBD1
V: TRBV7-2
DNA: TGTGCCAGCAGCTATGGACAGGGCCAGCTCTACAATTCACCCCTCCACTTT
CDR3: CASSYGQGQLYNSPLHF

J: TRBJ2-7
D: NA
V: TRBV2
DNA: TGTGCCAGCGGGAGCCCCTACGAGCAGTACTTC
CDR3: CASGSPYEQYF

J: TRBJ2-5
D: TRBD2
V: TRBV10-3
DNA: TGTGCCATCAGTGAGTCGAGGGCGGGGGGGACTCAAGAGACCCAGTACTTC
CDR3: CAISESRAGGTQETQYF

J: TRBJ2-7
D: TRBD2
V: TRBV4-1
DNA: TGCGCCAGCAGTTCCAGGGCTAGCGGATCCTACGAGCAGTACTTC
CDR3: CASSSRASGSYEQYF

J: TRBJ1-3
D: NA
V: TRBV28
DNA: TGTGCCAGCAGTTTTTTTGCCAAGAGCTCTGGAAACACCATATATTTT
CDR3: CASSFFAKSSGNTIYF

J: TRBJ1-3
D: NA
V: TRBV18
DNA: TGTGCCAGCTCTTCCGGGGTGAACGGAAACACCATATATTTT
CDR3: CASSSGVNGNTIYF

J: TRBJ1-2
D: NA
V: TRBV28
DNA: TGTGCCAGCAGTACTTATGAAAGCATCTTCTCCGGCTACACCTTC
CDR3: CASSTYESIFSGYTF

J: TRBJ1-4
D: NA
V: TRBV5-1
DNA: TGCGCCAGCAGCTTGGGCCCTCCCCGAACGGGTAATGAAAAACTGTTTTTT
CDR3: CASSLGPPRTGNEKLFF

J: TRBJ2-1
D: TRBD1
V: TRBV7-2
DNA: TGTGCCAGCAGCTCCGACAGGGGGGTCGATGAGCAGTTCTTC
CDR3: CASSSDRGVDEQFF

J: TRBJ1-3
D: TRBD1
V: TRBV12-3/TRBV12-4
DNA: TGTGCCAGCAGTACAGGGGCGGGAAACACCATATATTTT
CDR3: CASSTGAGNTIYF

J: TRBJ2-1
D: NA
V: TRBV9
DNA: TGTGCCAGCAGCGTAATGGGACACGACTACAATGAGCAGTTCTTC
CDR3: CASSVMGHDYNEQFF

J: TRBJ2-2
D: TRBD1
V: TRBV28
DNA: TGTGCCAGCAGTCTCGGGACAGAGGACACCGGGGAGCTGTTTTTT
CDR3: CASSLGTEDTGELFF

J: TRBJ1-1
D: NA
V: TRBV29-1
DNA: TGCAGCGTTGAAGAAACGGCGGGGACTGAAGCTTTCTTT
CDR3: CSVEETAGTEAFF

J: TRBJ1-2
D: NA
V: TRBV4-3
DNA: TGCGCCAGCAGCCAAGACCTACAGGGATACTATGGCTACACCTTC
CDR3: CASSQDLQGYYGYTF

J: TRBJ2-1
D: TRBD2
V: TRBV9
DNA: TGTGCCAGCAGCGGAGGACTAGCGACTGCTGAGCAGTTCTTC
CDR3: CASSGGLATAEQFF

J: TRBJ1-2
D: NA
V: TRBV4-3
DNA: TGCGCCAGCAGCCAAGGGGGGGGAACTAACTATGGCTACACCTTC
CDR3: CASSQGGGTNYGYTF